This paragraph reports one TCR beta chain. The data stem from a study of CD8+ T cells in alopecia areata. Treatment meaning: oral pan-JAK inhibitor, 5-10 mg twice daily. The investigators collected lesional scalp punch biopsies and peripheral blood from alopecia areata patients. The sequencing template was cDNA reverse transcribed from extracted RNA. The data were produced by immunoSEQ multiplex PCR, yet TCRdb's version contains in-frame clones alone and is incomplete. The sample records some 150,000 clones, more than 85% being singletons. V was pared by 7 bases and J by 7 bases, with 15 bases between. This CDR3 contains 13 residues. Germline V gene lookup returns CDR1 WSHSY and CDR2 SAAADI.

The source material was CD8+ T cells sorted from blood, sampled at week 4, from a patient treated with tofacitinib. The clonotype originates from a human donor with alopecia areata. The chain is built from TRBV10-2 and TRBJ2-3; unclear D gene. In nucleotides, the CDR3 is TGCGCCAGCACCCTCCAGGCAGAAAATACGCAGTATTTT. Residues: CASTLQAENTQYF.